This note documents a single T cell receptor (beta chain) sequence. The antigen is not known. Exclusion criteria comprised uncontrolled infection, other autoimmune disease, pregnancy or lactation. Amplified TCR beta CDR3 regions derived from RNA transcripts. Using the HTBI primer set, a first-round RT-PCR was run on the TCR CDR3. TCRdb re-called the multiplex PCR reads through MiXCR, storing one row per CDR3 protein. The table records about 660,000 distinct CDR3 sequences, roughly 46% of them present only once. Germline CDR1 reads SQVTM; CDR2 reads ANQGSEA. The CDR3 contains 12 residues. This entry belongs to a study of T cells in Graves' hyperthyroidism and ophthalmopathy. Findings and limits, study-wide: In validation, the model predicted ophthalmopathy. These predictions came a median about 6.8 months before onset. Within blood appeared most thyroid clonotypes that had expanded above 0.001.

The receptor's source is an adult man with Graves' disease, either hyperthyroidism or ophthalmopathy (not recorded which). Sequenced material: peripheral blood or thyroid tissue (not recorded which). The genes are TRBV29-1 and TRBJ2-5; 7 bases are a match to TRBD2. Here the CDR3 DNA reads TGCCAAACCCGGGAGGTAGGGGAGACCCAGTACTTC. Translated: CQTREVGETQYF.